These 26 T cell receptor beta chains were sequenced from one sample in a study of T-cell reconstitution after alpha-beta-depleted transplantation in children. Preparing the TCRbeta library involved the use of unique molecular identifiers. Each CDR3 protein gets one entry after TCRdb re-called the PCR reads with MiXCR. The sample lists hundreds of thousands of distinct CDR3 sequences, 10% to 15% occurring once. The specimen comprised PBMCs, sampled before TCRalphabeta/CD19-depleted stem cell transplant. The origin of the receptors is a girl aged 2-10 years with congenital amegakaryocytic thrombocytopenia, due to receive a stem cell transplant.

This chain connects TRBV7-9 to TRBJ1-2; maybe TRBD1 (6 bases). Germline lookup yields CDR1 SEHNR and CDR2 FQNEAQ (reference sequence). The CDR3 has 14 amino acids. V lost 3 bases and J 5 bases, leaving 13 bases between the germline ends. The CDR3 region has the DNA TGTGCCAGCAGCTTGGGGGGCTCATCTTATGGCTACACCTTC. Its protein product is CASSLGGSSYGYTF.

This clonotype was detected many times. V is TRBV28 and J is TRBJ2-1, with D hard to call. Germline CDR1 reads MDHEN; CDR2 reads SYDVKM. CDR3 length equals 14 residues. V lost 3 bases and J 5 bases, leaving 11 bases between the germline ends. The CDR3 nucleotides are TGTGCCAGCAGTTTCTTACTTCGGAACAATGAGCAGTTCTTC. Its protein product is CASSFLLRNNEQFF.

This chain links TRBV5-1 with TRBJ2-1; 13 bases fit TRBD2. Looked up from germline, CDR1 is SGHRS and CDR2 is YFSETQ. V lost 4 bases and J lost 8; bases outside the gene matches: 9. The CDR3 covers 16 residues. The CDR3 DNA reads TGCGCCAGCAGCCCTTCGCGGACTAGCGGGAGCCATGAGCAGTTCTTC. Residues: CASSPSRTSGSHEQFF.

V gene TRBV7-9 combines with J gene TRBJ2-5, with D tentatively TRBD2 (6 bases). V was clipped by 1 base and J by 7 bases, with 16 bases between them. In germline, CDR1 is SEHNR, CDR2 FQNEAQ (reference sequence). CDR3 length: 15 residues. CDR3 nucleotides: TGTGCCAGCAGCTTAGGGCTAGCAGAGGAGGGGACCCAGTACTTC. Its translation: CASSLGLAEEGTQYF.

The V gene is TRBV27, the J gene TRBJ2-6; weak D call: TRBD1 (6 bases). The CDR3 runs to 17 residues. The V gene lost 5 bases and the J gene lost 0 bases, with 14 bases spanning the gap. CDR1 MNHEY and CDR2 SMNVEV come from the germline V gene (reference sequence). The CDR3 DNA follows: TGTGCCAGCAGTCCGATGGGACAAATCTCTGGGGCCAACGTCCTGACTTTC. This gives the protein CASSPMGQISGANVLTF.

This clonotype has only a few counts. The gene calls are TRBV7-9 and TRBJ2-7; 7 nucleotides align to TRBD2. The germline V gene encodes CDR1 SEHNR and CDR2 FQNEAQ (reference sequence). The trim removed 7 bases at V and 7 bases at J, leaving 13 bases unmatched. The CDR3 has 14 residues. The CDR3 sequence: CASTNNPGGGEQYF. DNA for the CDR3: TGTGCCAGCACGAACAACCCGGGGGGAGGGGAGCAGTACTTC.

This clonotype was seen repeatedly, ten times or more. The J gene is TRBJ2-3, the V gene TRBV20-1; D gene uncertain. The germline V gene has CDR1 DFQATT and CDR2 SNEGSKA (reference sequence). This CDR3 has 13 amino acids. Trimming pared 3 bases from V and 0 bases from J, leaving 7 bases between. The CDR3 region is CSARETSTDTQYF. Written as DNA, the CDR3 is TGCAGTGCTAGGGAGACTAGCACAGATACGCAGTATTTT.

As concerns this clonotype: The germline gene is not matched at one end of the junction; a read error may be the cause. This chain uses TRBV5-1 with TRBJ2-1; TRBD1 might be the D (5 bases). Germline V gene sequence: CDR1 SGHRS, CDR2 YFSETQ. This CDR3 has 12 residues. In nucleotides, the CDR3 is TGCGCCAGCAGCTTGGTTGGCAGGGAAAAGGCCTTC. It translates to CASSLVGREKAF.

This clonotype was seen many times. The J gene is TRBJ2-3, the V gene TRBV5-1; 11 bases match TRBD2. Per germline, CDR1 SGHRS and CDR2 YFSETQ. Trimming at V came to 3 bases and at J to 2 bases, leaving 5 bases not matched to a gene. The CDR3 runs 16 residues. This CDR3 is CASSWGLAEFTDTQYF. CDR3 in DNA: TGCGCCAGCAGCTGGGGACTAGCGGAATTCACAGATACGCAGTATTTT.

In its sample, this clonotype was seen a few times. The V call is TRBV5-1, the J call TRBJ2-1; TRBD2 matches 7 bases. After removal of 0 bases from V and 6 bases from J, the junction contained 6 bases not matched to a gene. CDR1 is SGHRS, CDR2 YFSETQ, per germline. This CDR3 is built from 15 residues. The CDR3 sequence: CASSLGAGEINEQFF. The CDR3 DNA follows: TGCGCCAGCAGCTTGGGGGCGGGAGAAATCAATGAGCAGTTCTTC.

This clonotype was picked up many times. The chain links TRBV12-3 or TRBV12-4 to TRBJ2-1; the match to TRBD2 covers 11 bases. V lost 8 bases, J lost 7 bases, and 13 bases stayed unmatched. The CDR3 is made up of 16 amino acids. CDR3 coding DNA: TGTGCCAGCGCCGATAGCGGGAGGGCCTTTGGGAATGAGCAGTTCTTC. Protein sequence: CASADSGRAFGNEQFF.

With regard to this clonotype: A read error may produce the germline difference seen at one junction end. As DNA, the CDR3 is TGCAATGCTAGTCCCGGGACTAGCGGATACGAGCAGTTCTTC. Amino acid sequence: CNASPGTSGYEQFF. J is TRBJ2-7 and V is TRBV20-1, with 11 bases aligning to TRBD2. TRBJ2-1 explains the end of the DNA better; the J call may be wrong. Germline CDR1 is DFQATT and CDR2 is SNEGSKA (reference sequence). The CDR3 is 14 residues long.

In this sample, this clonotype turned up a few times. The V and J genes are TRBV20-1 and TRBJ1-5; D is ambiguous. This CDR3 contains 18 residues. CDR1 is DFQATT, CDR2 SNEGSKA, per germline (reference sequence). V lost 0 bases and J lost 1, with 19 bases in between. CDR3 amino acids: CSARDNGPAVGSNQPQHF. The CDR3 bases are TGCAGTGCTAGAGATAATGGACCTGCTGTAGGAAGCAATCAGCCCCAGCATTTT.

This chain links TRBV4-1 with TRBJ2-1; D remains unclear. Trimming removed 2 bases at V and 12 bases at J, with 17 bases between. In germline, CDR1 is MGHRA, CDR2 YSYEKL. This CDR3 has 14 residues. The CDR3 DNA reads as TGCGCCAGCAGCCAACCACCCGAGTCAGTAGGGCAGTTCTTC. This codes for CASSQPPESVGQFF.

In the case of this clonotype: A read error may explain this, as a much larger clone is one base away. The V call is TRBV24-1, the J call TRBJ2-1; no clear D gene. The J call may be incorrect, as the DNA end agrees better with TRBJ2-7. CDR1 is KGHDR and CDR2 is SFDVKD in the germline V gene. The CDR3 consists of 11 residues. The CDR3 coding sequence is TGTGCCAGCAGTTCGGCCAATGAGCAGTACTTC. Its protein product is CASSSANEQYF.

The chain employs TRBV20-1 and TRBJ2-5; 11 positions agree with TRBD2. J was trimmed by 4 bases and V by 5 bases; bases with no gene match: 6. This CDR3 has 14 residues. Germline V gene data show CDR1 as DFQATT and CDR2 as SNEGSKA (reference sequence). In DNA, the CDR3 is TGCAGTGCTGTTCGACTAGCGGGAAGAGAGACCCAGTACTTC. It yields the protein CSAVRLAGRETQYF.

In this sample, this clonotype turned up a few times. CDR3 in DNA: TGTGCCACCAGCTCCCGACTAGCAGGGTACAATGAGCAGTTCTTC. Its protein is CATSSRLAGYNEQFF. This chain uses TRBV15 with TRBJ2-1, with 7 bases aligning to TRBD2. The V and J ends lost 5 bases and 4 bases, in that order; junction bases with no gene match: 8. The CDR3 is 15 amino acids. The germline V gene has CDR1 LNHNV and CDR2 YYDKDF (reference sequence).

This clonotype was found many times. The rearrangement links TRBV5-1 to TRBJ2-1; TRBD2 matches at 10 bases. Germline trimming cut 6 bases from V and 6 bases from J; bases unmatched to any gene: 12. The CDR3 has 16 residues. Germline V gene lookup returns CDR1 SGHRS and CDR2 YFSETQ. CDR3 sequence: CASTNLVASGSNEQFF. The CDR3 bases are TGCGCCAGCACGAACCTGGTGGCTAGCGGGAGCAATGAGCAGTTCTTC.

The sample holds a few counts of this clonotype. The rearrangement joins TRBV5-1 to TRBJ2-2; D is possibly TRBD1 or TRBD2 (5 bases each). V was shortened by 7 bases and J by 4 bases, with 14 bases between the two germline ends. From germline, CDR1 is SGHRS and CDR2 YFSETQ. The CDR3 has 14 residues. The CDR3: CASGWGPSTGELFF. CDR3 bases: TGCGCCAGCGGTTGGGGACCCTCCACCGGGGAGCTGTTTTTT.

The chain carries TRBV6-1 and TRBJ2-5; possible D gene TRBD2, 6 bases. This CDR3 is 14 amino acids long. V lost 4 bases, J lost 5 bases, and 14 bases lay in between. Germline values: CDR1 MNHNS, CDR2 SASEGT. The CDR3: CASSARGIRETQYF. In DNA, the CDR3 is TGTGCCAGCAGTGCCCGCGGGATAAGGGAGACCCAGTACTTC.

At least ten counts were recorded for this clonotype. J is TRBJ2-7 and V is TRBV20-1; maybe TRBD1 (5 bases). Germline CDR1 and CDR2: DFQATT and SNEGSKA (reference sequence). V was trimmed by 3 bases and J by 2 bases, leaving 14 bases between them. The CDR3 totals 14 residues. The CDR3: CSASSVHRPYEQYF. The CDR3 bases are TGCAGTGCTAGTTCAGTTCACAGGCCCTACGAGCAGTACTTC.

The rearrangement links TRBV6-5 to TRBJ1-2, with D possibly being TRBD1 (6 bases). Trimming cost V 7 bases and J 4 bases, with 10 bases left between them. Germline V gives CDR1 MNHEY, CDR2 SVGAGI. CDR3 length: 12 amino acids. The CDR3 DNA follows: TGTGCCAGCACCTACAGGGCCTATGGCTACACCTTC. It translates to CASTYRAYGYTF.

This clonotype turned up a few times. The CDR3: CATRGTEMNTEAFF. In DNA, the CDR3 is TGTGCCACCAGAGGGACGGAGATGAACACTGAAGCTTTCTTT. This rearrangement joins TRBV15 to TRBJ1-1; D might be TRBD1 (5 bases). CDR1 LNHNV and CDR2 YYDKDF come from the germline V gene (reference sequence). Trimming cost V 6 bases and J 0 bases, with 11 bases left between them. The CDR3 sequence is 14 residues long.

A word on this clonotype: One base away lies a much larger clone, so this may be a sequencing read error. J is TRBJ2-1 and V is TRBV20-1; no clear D gene. Per the germline V gene, CDR1 is DFQATT and CDR2 is SNEGSKA (reference sequence). This CDR3 has 16 residues. Trimming stripped 1 base from V and 4 bases from J, with 17 bases between. CDR3 protein: CSARGPRLPSYNEQFF. The CDR3 DNA reads TGCAGTGCTAGAGGTCCCCGGCTCCCTTCGTACAATGAGCAGTTCTTC.

This clonotype was observed a handful of times. The chain links TRBV7-6 to TRBJ2-7; TRBD2 matches 8 bases. CDR1 and CDR2 from the germline V gene are SGHVS and FNYEAQ. After removal of 2 bases from V and 6 bases from J, the junction contained 9 bases not matched to a gene. This CDR3 comprises 15 residues. CDR3 region: CASSLNRGGISEQYF. CDR3 bases: TGTGCCAGCAGCTTAAATCGGGGGGGGATCTCCGAGCAGTACTTC.

This rearrangement joins TRBV7-9 to TRBJ2-7; no clear D. This CDR3 has 15 amino acids. V was cut by 1 base and J by 5 bases, with 15 bases left in between. Germline V CDR1 and CDR2: SEHNR, FQNEAQ (reference sequence). The CDR3 DNA sequence: TGTGCCAGCAGCTTAGGGGGTCTGGCTTTGGACGAGCAGTACTTC. This gives the protein CASSLGGLALDEQYF. Variable domain in full (rest from reference TRBV7-9 and TRBJ2-7): DTGVSQNPRHKITKRGQNVTFRCDPISEHNRLYWYRQTLGQGPEFLTYFQNEAQLEKSRLLSDRFSAERPKGSFSTLEIQRTEQGDSAMYLCASSLGGLALDEQYFGPGTRLTVT.